This T cell receptor (beta chain) stems from a study of blood T cell repertoires in COVID-19. CDR3 length: 15 amino acids. Trimming at V came to 4 bases and at J to 2 bases, leaving 3 bases not matched to a gene. In germline, CDR1 is KGHDR, CDR2 SFDVKD. Sequencing was performed with immunoSEQ multiplex PCR; in TCRdb, only in-frame clones are kept and a portion is missing. The sample contains hundreds of thousands of clones, about 80% of which appear only once. The V gene is TRBV24-1, the J gene TRBJ1-2; 10 nucleotides line up with TRBD1. Sequencing used peripheral blood. The TCR comes from a human donor in a cohort sampled during active COVID-19. CDR3 in DNA: TGTGCCACCAGTGACCCGACAGGGGGCAACTATGGCTACACCTTC. This codes for CATSDPTGGNYGYTF.